Shown below are 29 T cell receptor beta chains from a single sample sequenced in a study of cytomegalovirus exposure and HLA in healthy donors. Primers included in the PCR were 60 Vbeta and 13 Jbeta primers. Produced via immunoSEQ multiplex PCR; TCRdb's table is partial and in-frame only. Of 200,000 to 300,000 clones listed, 82% were seen once; the top ten hold 5.4%. Sequencing was performed on PBMCs. All receptors derive from a woman aged 40 to 55 in good health and CMV-seropositive.

This chain connects TRBV27 to TRBJ1-5; perhaps TRBD1 as D (5 bases). V lost 6 bases and J lost 0, with 12 bases in between. The CDR3 length is 15 residues. Germline V CDR1 and CDR2: MNHEY, SMNVEV (reference sequence). CDR3 in DNA: TGTGCCAGCAGACCGGACACCCATAGCAATCAGCCCCAGCATTTT. It encodes CASRPDTHSNQPQHF.

The genes are TRBV5-1 and TRBJ1-4, with D perhaps TRBD1 (6 bases). The CDR3 loop spans 15 amino acids. CDR1 is SGHRS, CDR2 YFSETQ, per germline. With 4 bases removed from V and 8 bases from J, the gap between germline ends came to 18 bases. The CDR3 DNA reads as TGCGCCAGCAGCCCGGGCGGGGGCAATGAAGAAAAACTGTTTTTT. This encodes CASSPGGGNEEKLFF.

This clone has only a few counts. J is TRBJ2-1 and V is TRBV7-8, with 10 bases fitting TRBD2. Germline trimming cut 5 bases from V and 9 bases from J; bases unmatched to any gene: 10. The CDR3 covers 15 residues. Germline V gene sequence: CDR1 SGHVS, CDR2 FQNEAQ. CDR3 sequence (DNA): TGTGCCAGCAGCAGTCTAGCGGGAGTGGATGGTGAGCAGTTCTTC. Protein: CASSSLAGVDGEQFF.

The chain carries TRBV6-6 and TRBJ1-4; 7 positions agree with TRBD1. Trimming removed 3 bases from V and 5 bases from J; junction bases left unmatched: 6. The CDR3 covers 15 residues. Germline V gene lookup returns CDR1 MNHNY and CDR2 SVGAGI (reference sequence). The DNA of the CDR3 is TGTGCCAGCAGTTATGGGACAGCCGGAAATGAAAAACTGTTTTTT. It codes for CASSYGTAGNEKLFF.

This clone was picked up one time. The chain combines TRBV18 with TRBJ2-7; D is perhaps TRBD1 (6 bases). Trimming took 8 bases from V and 3 from J, leaving 14 bases between them. Looked up from germline, CDR1 is KGHSH and CDR2 is LQKENI. The CDR3 contains 13 residues. CDR3 residues: CASALRGGYEQYF. The DNA for the CDR3 is TGTGCCAGCGCCCTCCGAGGGGGCTACGAGCAGTACTTC. The complete variable domain, with remaining parts taken from reference TRBV18 and TRBJ2-7, reads NAGVMQNPRHLVRRRGQEARLRCSPMKGHSHVYWYRQLPEEGLKFMVYLQKENIIDESGMPKERFSAEFPKEGPSILRIQQVVRGDSAAYFCASALRGGYEQYFGPGTRLTVT.

The gene calls are TRBV30 and TRBJ1-5; 10 nucleotides match TRBD1. The CDR3 runs 14 residues. Germline CDR1 and CDR2: GTSNPN and SVGIG (reference sequence). V was pared by 5 bases and J by 8 bases, with 9 bases of the junction left unmatched. Here the CDR3 reads CAWASPGTGEPQHF. For the CDR3, the DNA is TGTGCCTGGGCCAGTCCCGGGACAGGGGAGCCCCAGCATTTT.

The genes are TRBV6-5 and TRBJ2-7; weak D call: TRBD1 (6 bases). The CDR3 covers 13 residues. The ends were cut back, 7 bases at V and 6 bases at J, with 16 bases in the middle. The V gene's germline CDR1 is MNHEY and CDR2 SVGAGI. The DNA of the CDR3 is TGTGCCAGCAAGGCAGGGGATGTAGGCGAGCAGTACTTC. It codes for CASKAGDVGEQYF.

V and J are TRBV5-5 and TRBJ2-7; D possibly corresponds to TRBD1 (5 bases). Trimming removed 0 bases from V and 7 bases from J, with 17 bases in between. The germline CDR1 and CDR2 sequences are SGHKS and YYEKEE (reference sequence). The CDR3 extends over 15 amino acids. DNA of the CDR3: TGTGCCAGCAGCTTGGCCGGGCTAGGGGCTCGGGAGCAGTACTTC. Translated, it gives CASSLAGLGAREQYF. The whole variable domain, filled in from reference TRBV5-5 and TRBJ2-7, reads DAGVTQSPTHLIKTRGQQVTLRCSPISGHKSVSWYQQVLGQGPQFIFQYYEKEERGRGNFPDRFSARQFPNYSSELNVNALLLGDSALYLCASSLAGLGAREQYFGPGTRLTVT.

The V call is TRBV10-2, the J call TRBJ2-5; a possible D gene is TRBD1 (6 bases). Germline-derived CDR1 and CDR2 are WSHSY and SAAADI. V dropped 8 bases and J dropped 4 bases, with 14 bases sitting between them. There are 13 residues in the CDR3. The CDR3 nucleotides are TGCGCCAGCCAACAAGGGGGATCAGAGACCCAGTACTTC. Its translation: CASQQGGSETQYF.

The chain employs TRBV25-1 and TRBJ1-1; tentatively, D is TRBD1 (5 bases). The V end lost 4 bases, the J end lost 4 bases, and 10 bases lay between the germline ends. CDR1 and CDR2 from the germline V gene are MGHDK and SYGVNS. There are 13 residues in the CDR3. The CDR3 here is CASSGTTATEAFF. In DNA form, the CDR3 reads TGTGCCAGCAGTGGTACGACAGCCACTGAAGCTTTCTTT.

The chain has TRBV5-1 and TRBJ1-2, with 7 positions matching TRBD1. This CDR3 spans 15 amino acids. Germline CDR1 reads SGHRS; CDR2 reads YFSETQ. Trimming removed 0 bases from V and 4 bases from J; junction bases left unmatched: 6. CDR3: CASSLAQGEAYGYTF. The CDR3 DNA reads as TGCGCCAGCAGCTTGGCCCAGGGGGAGGCCTATGGCTACACCTTC.

This chain connects TRBV5-4 to TRBJ2-7, with D maybe TRBD1 (5 bases). This CDR3 has 14 amino acids. Per germline, CDR1 SGHNT and CDR2 YYREEE (reference sequence). V was shortened by 0 bases and J by 0 bases, with 7 bases between the two germline ends. CDR3 residues: CASSLGTNSYEQYF. CDR3 DNA sequence: TGTGCCAGCAGCTTGGGGACAAACTCCTACGAGCAGTACTTC.

V and J are TRBV7-9 and TRBJ2-1; D is perhaps TRBD2 (7 bases). CDR1 SEHNR and CDR2 FQNEAQ come from the germline V gene (reference sequence). The CDR3 spans 15 residues. The germline V and J ends were trimmed by 1 base and 4 bases, with 11 bases remaining between them. The DNA for the CDR3 is TGTGCCAGCAGCTTAGGCGGGGGCGATTACAATGAGCAGTTCTTC. Protein sequence: CASSLGGGDYNEQFF. Full variable domain (remainder filled in from reference TRBV7-9 and TRBJ2-1): DTGVSQNPRHKITKRGQNVTFRCDPISEHNRLYWYRQTLGQGPEFLTYFQNEAQLEKSRLLSDRFSAERPKGSFSTLEIQRTEQGDSAMYLCASSLGGGDYNEQFFGPGTRLTVL.

The rearrangement uses TRBV11-2 and TRBJ1-4, with TRBD1 identical over 9 bases. Trimming cost V 0 bases and J 12 bases; bases outside gene matches: 8. Germline CDR1 and CDR2: SGHAT and FQNNGV. The CDR3 is 15 residues long. For the CDR3, the DNA is TGTGCCAGCAGCTTAGATCGGGGGAGACAGGGGGAACTGTTTTTT. It encodes CASSLDRGRQGELFF.

The chain couples TRBV2 to TRBJ2-7; 14 nucleotides line up with TRBD2. CDR1 is SNHLY and CDR2 is FYNNEI in the germline V gene. This CDR3 is built from 15 residues. V was clipped by 11 bases and J by 3 bases; unmatched bases: 9. CDR3 DNA: TGTGCCGGAAGGGGGACTAGCGGGAGTGTCTACGAGCAGTACTTC. This codes for CAGRGTSGSVYEQYF. The full variable domain, its missing parts supplied by reference TRBV2 and TRBJ2-7, is EPEVTQTPSHQVTQMGQEVILRCVPISNHLYFYWYRQILGQKVEFLVSFYNNEISEKSEIFDDQFSVERPDGSNFTLKIRSTKLEDSAMYFCAGRGTSGSVYEQYFGPGTRLTVT.

The chain employs TRBV7-6 and TRBJ2-2, with no clear D. Per germline, CDR1 SGHVS and CDR2 FNYEAQ. Trimming stripped 1 base from V and 4 bases from J, with 16 bases between. The CDR3 is 17 amino acids. The DNA for the CDR3 is TGTGCCAGCAGCTTAGTTGCCCAGTCACGAGGCACCGGGGAGCTGTTTTTT. Amino acid sequence: CASSLVAQSRGTGELFF.

The chain combines TRBV6-1 with TRBJ2-1, with 7 bases matching TRBD1. V was clipped by 3 bases and J by 1 base; unmatched bases: 3. This CDR3 has 15 residues. Germline assignment: CDR1 MNHNS and CDR2 SASEGT. The CDR3 sequence is CASSEGTASYNEQFF. The CDR3 nucleotides are TGTGCCAGCAGTGAGGGGACAGCTTCCTACAATGAGCAGTTCTTC.

V gene TRBV7-3 combines with J gene TRBJ2-3; TRBD2 is a possible D gene (5 bases). Germline lookup yields CDR1 SGHTA and CDR2 FQGTGA. Trimming removed 1 base from V and 5 bases from J, with 25 bases in between. The CDR3 is made up of 19 amino acids. The CDR3 nucleotides are TGTGCCAGCAGCTTAAGATCACACCTAGGACTCGGACGTGGAGATACGCAGTATTTT. Its translation is CASSLRSHLGLGRGDTQYF.

The chain employs TRBV10-1 and TRBJ1-1; D gene uncertain. There are 12 residues in the CDR3. Trimming cost V 3 bases and J 4 bases, with 6 bases left between them. Germline lookup yields CDR1 WNHNN and CDR2 SYGVQD (reference sequence). CDR3 coding DNA: TGCGCCAGCAGTGATCGGGGCACTGAAGCTTTCTTT. Protein: CASSDRGTEAFF.

As concerns this clone: The junction and the germline gene differ at one end; a read error may be behind it. Other DNA sequences from this sample encode an identical CDR3 as well. In DNA form, the CDR3 reads TGTGCCAGCAGTAGGAGAGAGGGAGGGACTGAAGCCTTCTTT. Residues: CASSRREGGTEAFF. The J gene is TRBJ1-1, the V gene TRBV27, with D tentatively TRBD1 (5 bases). The CDR3 has 14 residues. Germline loops: CDR1 MNHEY, CDR2 SMNVEV (reference sequence).

V and J are TRBV27 and TRBJ1-6, with TRBD1 identical over 7 bases. Germline trimming cut 3 bases from V and 7 bases from J; bases unmatched to any gene: 9. The length of the CDR3 is 16 residues. Germline V gives CDR1 MNHEY, CDR2 SMNVEV (reference sequence). DNA of the CDR3: TGTGCCAGCAGTTTTGTCGGTGGACAGGCGAATTCACCCCTCCACTTT. Translation gives CASSFVGGQANSPLHF.

The gene calls are TRBV30 and TRBJ2-6, with D unresolved. CDR1 GTSNPN and CDR2 SVGIG come from the germline V gene (reference sequence). The CDR3 loop spans 13 amino acids. Trimming removed 5 bases from V and 2 bases from J, with 7 bases in between. The CDR3 bases are TGTGCCTGGGGAGTCACTGGGGCCAACGTCCTGACTTTC. Amino acid sequence: CAWGVTGANVLTF.

This sequence joins TRBV5-4 and TRBJ2-7, with D hard to call. CDR3 size: 13 residues. V dropped 5 bases and J dropped 2 bases, with 11 bases sitting between them. Germline values: CDR1 SGHNT, CDR2 YYREEE (reference sequence). In DNA form, the CDR3 reads TGTGCCAGCAGAAGGCAGGATACCTACGAGCAGTACTTC. Translating gives CASRRQDTYEQYF.

V gene TRBV6-5 combines with J gene TRBJ1-1; D unclear. The germline V gene encodes CDR1 MNHEY and CDR2 SVGAGI. V lost 8 bases and J lost 1, with 17 bases in between. The CDR3 runs to 15 residues. Here the CDR3 reads CASHPPREGNTEAFF. CDR3 in DNA: TGTGCCAGCCACCCCCCCCGGGAGGGGAACACTGAAGCTTTCTTT.

The genes are TRBV29-1 and TRBJ2-1; the match to TRBD2 covers 10 bases. CDR1 and CDR2 from the germline V gene are SQVTM and ANQGSEA. The CDR3 has 14 amino acids. The V and J ends lost 8 bases and 4 bases, in that order; junction bases with no gene match: 8. Here the CDR3 DNA reads TGCAGCTCCATCTCTAGCGGGAGTTACAATGAGCAGTTCTTC. This codes for CSSISSGSYNEQFF.

The chain combines TRBV27 with TRBJ1-1; weak D call: TRBD1 (6 bases). This CDR3 spans 14 amino acids. Germline CDR1 MNHEY, CDR2 SMNVEV (reference sequence). Between the trimmed V and J ends, which lost 7 bases and 5 bases, there was a span of 17 bases. CDR3 amino acids: CASTGKGEGTEAFF. CDR3 bases: TGTGCCAGCACAGGGAAGGGGGAGGGAACTGAAGCTTTCTTT.

This chain links TRBV6-5 with TRBJ2-1, with D possibly being TRBD1 (6 bases). This CDR3 comprises 13 residues. Trimming removed 6 bases at V and 5 bases at J, with 11 bases between. The germline V gene encodes CDR1 MNHEY and CDR2 SVGAGI. The CDR3, as DNA: TGTGCCAGCAGACGCGGACAGAACAATGAGCAGTTCTTC. This gives the protein CASRRGQNNEQFF.

V and J are TRBV25-1 and TRBJ2-1; TRBD2 matches 12 bases. V trimming: 6 bases; J trimming: 6 bases; junction bases outside the gene matches: 9. Per the germline V gene, CDR1 is MGHDK and CDR2 is SYGVNS. This CDR3 spans 16 amino acids. The CDR3 DNA follows: TGTGCCAGCAGCCACCCTAGCGGGGGGGCTGGCAATGAGCAGTTCTTC. It yields the protein CASSHPSGGAGNEQFF.

This chain links TRBV9 with TRBJ2-3; D not certain. CDR1 and CDR2 (germline): SGDLS, YYNGEE. V was trimmed by 3 bases and J by 2 bases, leaving 13 bases between them. There are 15 residues in the CDR3. This chain's CDR3 is CASSGTTEPTDTQYF. CDR3 in DNA: TGTGCCAGCAGCGGAACTACCGAGCCCACAGATACGCAGTATTTT.